This T cell receptor beta chain originates from a study of human T cells and chemical hapten exposure. Study summary: It was small differences in pooled library volume that mainly caused per-sample TCR yields to vary.

This sample's time point: patch test 1, 2 weeks after DPC sensitization. Treatment specified: therapeutic diphenylcyclopropenone sensitization with weekly scalp DPC. TCRdb reprocessed the RACE reads via MiXCR and lists one record per CDR3 protein. The sample shows roughly 200,000 distinct CDR3 sequences, 20% to 25% of them seen only once. This CDR3 contains 15 residues. Germline V CDR1 and CDR2: SGHTA, FQGNSA. The V end was cut by 2 bases, the J end by 4 bases, with 14 bases between. Here the sequenced sample was whole blood, taken in connection with sensitization to the hapten diphenylcyclopropenone (DPC). The V gene is TRBV7-2, the J gene TRBJ1-2; D remains unclear. This receptor was obtained from a woman in her fifties or sixties with alopecia areata. Some clones in this sample may be carry-over from other donors' samples. CDR3 in amino acids: CASSLSGGLTYGYTF. CDR3 sequence (DNA): TGTGCCAGCAGCTTAAGTGGAGGACTTACCTATGGCTACACCTTC.